The clone carrying this TCR beta chain was found a few times. Its antigen is unidentified. This entry comes from a study of T-cell memory formation after mild COVID-19. Study information: In these data, TCR clusters were largely donor specific. General study points: The study detected some responding clones in pre-infection memory, suggesting cross-reactive memory joined.

The germline CDR1 and CDR2 sequences are MNHEY and SVGAGI. CDR3 length: 13 residues. V was shortened by 0 bases and J by 6 bases, with 9 bases between the two germline ends. TCRdb fed the 5' RACE reads into MiXCR, producing one record per CDR3 protein. Of roughly 240,000 distinct CDR3 sequences listed, just over 15% are singletons. The source material was PBMCs or a T cell subset sorted from them (not recorded which). The chain couples TRBV6-5 to TRBJ2-7; D uncertain. The TCR was taken from an adult woman who had mild COVID-19 (a few samples of this study predate the infection). Cell type and time point are not known. Written as DNA, the CDR3 is TGTGCCAGCAGTTACTCGGTAGAGGCCGAGCAGTACTTC. Translation gives CASSYSVEAEQYF.